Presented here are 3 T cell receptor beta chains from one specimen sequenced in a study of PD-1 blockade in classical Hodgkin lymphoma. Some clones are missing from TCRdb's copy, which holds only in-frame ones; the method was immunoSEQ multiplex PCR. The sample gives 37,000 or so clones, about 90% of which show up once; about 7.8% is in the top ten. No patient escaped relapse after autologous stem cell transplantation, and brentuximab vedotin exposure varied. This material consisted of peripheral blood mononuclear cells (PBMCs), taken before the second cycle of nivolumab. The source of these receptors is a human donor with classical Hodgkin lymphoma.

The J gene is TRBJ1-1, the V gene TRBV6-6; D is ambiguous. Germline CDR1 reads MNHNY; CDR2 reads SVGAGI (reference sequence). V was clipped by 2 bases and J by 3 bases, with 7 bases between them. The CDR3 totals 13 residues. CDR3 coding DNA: TGTGCCAGCAGTTACGGGCGACACACTGAAGCTTTCTTT. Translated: CASSYGRHTEAFF.

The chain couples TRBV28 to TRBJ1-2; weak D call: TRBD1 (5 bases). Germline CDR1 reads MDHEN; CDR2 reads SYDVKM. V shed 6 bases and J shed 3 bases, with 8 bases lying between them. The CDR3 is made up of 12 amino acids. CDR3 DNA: TGTGCCAGCAGCGAGGGGTACTATGGCTACACCTTC. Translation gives CASSEGYYGYTF.

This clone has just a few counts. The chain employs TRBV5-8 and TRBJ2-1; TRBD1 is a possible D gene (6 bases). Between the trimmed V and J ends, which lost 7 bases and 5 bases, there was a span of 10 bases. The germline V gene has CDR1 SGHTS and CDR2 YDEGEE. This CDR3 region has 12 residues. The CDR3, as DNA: TGTGCCAGCGGGACACATAACAATGAGCAGTTCTTC. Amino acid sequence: CASGTHNNEQFF.